The clone carrying this T cell receptor beta chain was observed a handful of times. Methods used by the authors: Estimation of nucleated cell counts relied on the amplification of reference gene primers. The assay was immunoSEQ multiplex PCR, and TCRdb's table has in-frame clones only and misses some. The V and J calls and clone size come from that table; D and trimming were worked out from the DNA. The data contain about 120,000 clones, 70% to 80% of them singletons. The CDR3 consists of 14 residues. Germline CDR1 MNHEY, CDR2 SVGAGI. After removal of 4 bases from V and 8 bases from J, the junction contained 10 bases not matched to a gene. This sample is drawn from a study of blood T cell repertoires in COVID-19. Study-wide background: Samples taken during acute and convalescent COVID-19 were collected in the United States, Italy and Spain.

This TCR was recovered from a woman aged 55-75 years with acute or convalescent COVID-19. The chain has TRBV6-5 and TRBJ1-2, with 7 bases lining up with TRBD1. What was sequenced was peripheral blood. CDR3 in amino acids: CASSFEPGGRGYTF. The CDR3 DNA sequence: TGTGCCAGCAGTTTCGAACCAGGGGGGCGAGGCTACACCTTC.